One sample yielded the 2 T cell receptor beta chains listed below, sequenced in a study of early T cells in non-severe SARS-CoV-2 infection. TCRdb recomputed calls from the 5' RACE reads with MiXCR, one row per CDR3 protein. The profile shows roughly 26,000 distinct CDR3 sequences, just over 4% of them singletons. The source material was whole blood. Source of these receptors: an adult who was a healthcare worker with PCR-confirmed SARS-CoV-2 infection or an uninfected control (not recorded which).

This clonotype was recorded at least ten times. V gene TRBV18 combines with J gene TRBJ1-2, with unresolved D. The germline gives CDR1 KGHSH, CDR2 LQKENI. This CDR3 has 13 amino acids. The V end lost 1 base, the J end lost 6 bases, and 9 bases lay between the germline ends. The CDR3 reads CASSPRVLDGYTF. The CDR3 region has the DNA TGTGCCAGCTCACCACGAGTGCTGGATGGCTACACCTTC.

This clonotype was picked up a small number of times. This chain connects TRBV20-1 to TRBJ2-1; 7 positions match TRBD2. This CDR3 contains 12 residues. Germline CDR1 DFQATT, CDR2 SNEGSKA (reference sequence). Losses at the gene ends were 6 bases for V and 9 bases for J; bases not matched to a gene: 8. The DNA of the CDR3 is TGCAGTGCCCTTGGACTAGATGTTGAGCAGTTCTTC. Its protein product is CSALGLDVEQFF.